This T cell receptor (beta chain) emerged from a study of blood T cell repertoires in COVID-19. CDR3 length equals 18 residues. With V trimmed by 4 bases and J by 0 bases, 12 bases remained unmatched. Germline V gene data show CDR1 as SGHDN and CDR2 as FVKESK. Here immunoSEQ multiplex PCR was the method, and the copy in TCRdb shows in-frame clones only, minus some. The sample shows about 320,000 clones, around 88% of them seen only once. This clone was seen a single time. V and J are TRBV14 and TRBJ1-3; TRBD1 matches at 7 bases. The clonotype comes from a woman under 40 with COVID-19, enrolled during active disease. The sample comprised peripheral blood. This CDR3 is CASSRRDSRLSSGNTIYF. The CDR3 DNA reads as TGTGCCAGCAGCCGCCGGGACAGCCGACTATCCTCTGGAAACACCATATATTTT.